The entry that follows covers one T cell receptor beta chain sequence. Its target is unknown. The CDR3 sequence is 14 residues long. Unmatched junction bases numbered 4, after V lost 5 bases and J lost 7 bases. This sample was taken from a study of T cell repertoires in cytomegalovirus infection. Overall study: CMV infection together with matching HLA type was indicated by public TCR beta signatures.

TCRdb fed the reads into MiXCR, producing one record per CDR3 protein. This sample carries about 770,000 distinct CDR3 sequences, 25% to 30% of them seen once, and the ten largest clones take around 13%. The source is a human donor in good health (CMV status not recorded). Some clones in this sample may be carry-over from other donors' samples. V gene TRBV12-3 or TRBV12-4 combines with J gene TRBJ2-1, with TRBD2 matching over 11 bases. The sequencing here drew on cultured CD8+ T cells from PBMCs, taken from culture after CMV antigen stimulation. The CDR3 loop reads CASSPRLAGNEQFF. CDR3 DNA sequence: TGTGCCAGCAGTCCCCGACTAGCGGGGAATGAGCAGTTCTTC.